The next 20 T cell receptor beta chains were all read from a single sample in a study of monozygotic twins with inflammatory bowel disease. TCRdb re-called the 5' RACE reads; one entry per CDR3 protein, DNA not given. The sample's table shows some 450,000 distinct CDR3 sequences. The source material was blood. These receptors were obtained from a human donor with ulcerative colitis or Crohn's disease, or a healthy co-twin of an affected twin (not recorded which).

The chain employs TRBV4-2 and TRBJ2-5; the D call of TRBD2 rests on TCRdb alone, since no DNA is present to check it. Germline assignment: CDR1 LGHNA and CDR2 YNFKEQ. The length of the CDR3 is 12 residues. The chain's CDR3 is CASKGTQETQYF.

The gene calls are TRBV20-1 and TRBJ2-2; there is no DNA to check the TCRdb D call of TRBD2. CDR3 length equals 17 residues. The V gene's germline CDR1 is DFQATT and CDR2 SNEGSKA (reference sequence). The CDR3 here is CSARGHSGIANTGELFF.

V is TRBV3-1 and J is TRBJ2-1; TCRdb selects TRBD2, and the lack of DNA leaves this call unchecked. The CDR3 is made up of 16 amino acids. Germline V gene data show CDR1 as LGHDT and CDR2 as YNNKEL (reference sequence). This chain's CDR3 is CASSQGAGGNYNEQFF.

The gene calls are TRBV5-1 and TRBJ2-7; the TCRdb call, TRBD1, lacks DNA for checking. CDR3 length: 12 residues. The germline V gene encodes CDR1 SGHRS and CDR2 YFSETQ. CDR3: CASSLVGQGAYF.

The V and J genes are TRBV7-6 and TRBJ2-7; TCRdb names TRBD2, which stays unverified in the absence of DNA. Germline V gives CDR1 SGHVS, CDR2 FNYEAQ. There are 14 residues in the CDR3. The CDR3: CASSRLAGSHEQYF.

The gene calls are TRBV7-2 and TRBJ2-3; TCRdb outputs TRBD2, but without DNA this stays unchecked. Per germline, CDR1 SGHTA and CDR2 FQGNSA. This CDR3 has 15 amino acids. The CDR3 loop reads CASRRTSGSADTQYF.

J is TRBJ2-1 and V is TRBV7-9; TCRdb reports TRBD2, a call that lacks DNA to check it against. This CDR3 is 15 amino acids long. Germline-derived CDR1 and CDR2 are SEHNR and FQNEAQ (reference sequence). The CDR3 reads CASLQLGSIYNEQFF.

The chain links TRBV5-1 to TRBJ2-7. Germline CDR1 reads SGHRS; CDR2 reads YFSETQ. This CDR3 contains 13 residues. The CDR3 here is CASSVTASYEQYF.

The chain combines TRBV7-8 with TRBJ1-5; the D gene TCRdb calls, TRBD1, cannot be checked with no DNA. The germline V gene has CDR1 SGHVS and CDR2 FQNEAQ. This CDR3 contains 16 residues. The CDR3 sequence: CASSLRQGAPNQPQHF.

The chain joins TRBV5-6 to TRBJ2-4; without DNA, the TCRdb call of TRBD1 cannot be checked. Germline values: CDR1 SGHDT, CDR2 YYEEEE. The CDR3 consists of 13 residues. The CDR3: CASSFGTANIQYF.

This sequence joins TRBV5-1 and TRBJ2-1; TCRdb outputs TRBD1, but without DNA this stays unchecked. This CDR3 spans 13 amino acids. Germline-derived CDR1 and CDR2 are SGHRS and YFSETQ. CDR3 loop: CASREGSYNEQFF. Full variable domain (rest looked up from reference TRBV5-1 and TRBJ2-1): KAGVTQTPRYLIKTRGQQVTLSCSPISGHRSVSWYQQTPGQGLQFLFEYFSETQRNKGNFPGRFSGRQFSNSRSEMNVSTLELGDSALYLCASREGSYNEQFFGPGTRLTVL.

V and J are TRBV7-2 and TRBJ2-7; the TCRdb D gene call, TRBD1, has no DNA to confirm it. CDR3 size: 13 residues. Germline V lookup: CDR1 SGHTA, CDR2 FQGNSA. The CDR3 region is CASSLPDVSEQYF.

The chain is built from TRBV13 and TRBJ2-4; TCRdb reports TRBD2, a call that lacks DNA to check it against. The CDR3 sequence is 18 residues long. Germline-derived CDR1 and CDR2 are PRHDT and FYEKMQ (reference sequence). The chain's CDR3 is CASSWRTSSPPAKNIQYF.

The CDR3 loop is CASSEYSKVETQYF. J is TRBJ2-5 and V is TRBV25-1. CDR3 size: 14 residues. Germline V gene lookup returns CDR1 MGHDK and CDR2 SYGVNS.

The genes are TRBV5-1 and TRBJ1-1; TCRdb lists TRBD1, though no DNA is available to test this call. This CDR3 is built from 15 residues. Per germline, CDR1 SGHRS and CDR2 YFSETQ. The CDR3: CASSLGRQMNTEAFF.

The genes are TRBV10-3 and TRBJ2-7; TCRdb selects TRBD1, and the lack of DNA leaves this call unchecked. The germline CDR1 and CDR2 sequences are ENHRY and SYGVKD. The CDR3 sequence is 14 residues long. CDR3 sequence: CAISVGTGGNEQYF.

This chain uses TRBV21-1 with TRBJ1-2. TRBV21-1 is a documented pseudogene. The CDR3 is made up of 15 amino acids. The CDR3 loop is CASSKRRGYNYGYTF.

This chain connects TRBV20-1 to TRBJ1-3. This CDR3 has 15 residues. CDR1 DFQATT and CDR2 SNEGSKA come from the germline V gene (reference sequence). The CDR3 reads CSAGRLPSSGNTIYF.

J is TRBJ2-2 and V is TRBV6-5; no DNA is available, so the TRBD1 call from TCRdb remains unchecked. The germline CDR1 and CDR2 sequences are MNHEY and SVGAGI. This CDR3 comprises 14 residues. The CDR3 region is CASSYSGTFGELFF.

The rearrangement links TRBV9 to TRBJ1-1; TCRdb selects TRBD1, and the lack of DNA leaves this call unchecked. This CDR3 comprises 14 residues. Germline-derived CDR1 and CDR2 are SGDLS and YYNGEE. The CDR3 sequence is CASSVGADGTEAFF.